The 10 T cell receptor beta chains presented below share a single source sample, sequenced in a study of blood T cell repertoires in COVID-19. TCRdb keeps only in-frame clones here, not all; method: immunoSEQ multiplex PCR. The sample yields 360,000 or so clones, around 90% seen once. Sequences were obtained from peripheral blood. The receptors were gathered from a man aged 18 to 35 with active or convalescent COVID-19.

The chain combines TRBV4-1 with TRBJ2-7; 7 bases fit TRBD1. V lost 1 base, J lost 4 bases, and 4 bases stayed unmatched. The CDR3 is made up of 14 amino acids. Germline V lookup: CDR1 MGHRA, CDR2 YSYEKL. CDR3 residues: CASSQVGQIYEQYF. The CDR3, as DNA: TGCGCCAGCAGCCAAGTGGGACAGATATACGAGCAGTACTTC.

This chain links TRBV7-3 with TRBJ2-5; D is undetermined. V was shortened by 1 base and J by 0 bases, with 3 bases between the two germline ends. Germline V CDR1 and CDR2: SGHTA, FQGTGA. The CDR3 totals 13 residues. The CDR3 reads CASSLRHQETQYF. The DNA of the CDR3 is TGTGCCAGCAGCTTAAGGCACCAAGAGACCCAGTACTTC.

The chain links TRBV4-1 to TRBJ1-1; D remains unclear. The CDR3 consists of 13 residues. Trimming pared 1 base from V and 4 bases from J, leaving 7 bases between. CDR1 is MGHRA, CDR2 YSYEKL, per germline. CDR3 sequence reads: CASSQASVTEAFF. The CDR3 coding sequence is TGCGCCAGCAGCCAAGCGTCGGTCACTGAAGCTTTCTTT.

The CDR3 is CASSSPTSGDGETQYF. The CDR3, as DNA: TGTGCCAGCAGCTCGCCGACTAGCGGGGATGGGGAGACCCAGTACTTC. V usage is TRBV7-2 and J usage is TRBJ2-5, with 11 bases aligning to TRBD2. J gave up 5 bases and V 4 bases, and 9 bases lay outside the gene matches. The CDR3 runs to 16 residues. Germline V CDR1 and CDR2: SGHTA, FQGNSA.

V is TRBV2 and J is TRBJ2-3; TRBD2 might be the D (7 bases). Germline V gene data show CDR1 as SNHLY and CDR2 as FYNNEI. The V gene lost 3 bases and the J gene lost 4 bases, with 14 bases spanning the gap. The CDR3 runs 15 residues. CDR3 coding DNA: TGTGCCAGCAGTGAGCGGGGGCTAGTGGCAGATACGCAGTATTTT. This translates into CASSERGLVADTQYF.

Details on this clone: The junction and the germline gene differ at one end; a read error may be behind it. J is TRBJ1-2 and V is TRBV6-1, with D maybe TRBD1 (6 bases). This CDR3 has 9 amino acids. Germline-derived CDR1 and CDR2 are MNHNS and SASEGT. The CDR3 DNA reads as TGTGCCAGCAGTGAACGACAGGACTTC. Its protein product is CASSERQDF.

The CDR3 spells CASSLRQGGDTIYF. The CDR3 nucleotides are TGCGCCAGCAGCCTCCGACAGGGTGGGGACACCATATATTTT. The chain recombines TRBV5-1 with TRBJ1-3, with TRBD1 matching 7 bases. CDR1 and CDR2 from the germline V gene are SGHRS and YFSETQ. This CDR3 is built from 14 residues. With V trimmed by 4 bases and J by 8 bases, 9 bases remained unmatched.

This clone was seen once. The chain is built from TRBV19 and TRBJ2-1, with D unresolved. The CDR3 spans 12 residues. V gave up 2 bases and J gave up 5 bases, with 4 bases separating them. Germline assignment: CDR1 LNHDA and CDR2 SQIVND (reference sequence). CDR3 in amino acids: CASSIQDNEQFF. For the CDR3, the DNA is TGTGCCAGTAGTATACAGGACAATGAGCAGTTCTTC.

This clone was detected many times. This chain joins TRBV10-2 and TRBJ1-5; D is unclear. Germline-derived CDR1 and CDR2 are WSHSY and SAAADI. This CDR3 region has 15 residues. The ends were cut back, 3 bases at V and 5 bases at J, with 14 bases in the middle. The CDR3 region has the DNA TGCGCCAGCAGTGATGGACGGACGGGGTATCAGCCCCAGCATTTT. Encoded protein: CASSDGRTGYQPQHF.

This clone has just a few counts. The chain carries TRBV29-1 and TRBJ2-1; 8 bases map to TRBD2. The CDR3 is made up of 16 amino acids. Losses at the gene ends were 4 bases for V and 0 bases for J; bases not matched to a gene: 8. Looked up from germline, CDR1 is SQVTM and CDR2 is ANQGSEA. CDR3 residues: CSVVDGRASSYNEQFF. CDR3 nucleotide sequence: TGCAGCGTTGTGGACGGGAGGGCTAGCTCCTACAATGAGCAGTTCTTC.